This TCR beta chain was identified during a study of cytomegalovirus exposure and HLA in healthy donors. The CDR3 runs 14 residues. Germline assignment: CDR1 SGHAT and CDR2 FQNNGV. V trimming: 5 bases; J trimming: 8 bases; junction bases outside the gene matches: 5. The PCR was carried out with 60 Vbeta primers and 13 Jbeta primers. Method: immunoSEQ multiplex PCR; TCRdb's copy keeps in-frame clones and lacks some. The table for this sample gives roughly 120,000 clones. The sample comprised PBMCs. The TCR was taken from a man under 40 in good health and CMV-seronegative. This chain links TRBV11-2 with TRBJ2-3, with TRBD2 matching over 12 bases. CDR3 nucleotides: TGTGCCAGCAGCATGACTAGCGGGAGCGGTACGCAGTATTTT. This sequence encodes CASSMTSGSGTQYF. Full variable domain (rest looked up from reference TRBV11-2 and TRBJ2-3): EAGVAQSPRYKIIEKRQSVAFWCNPISGHATLYWYQQILGQGPKLLIQFQNNGVVDDSQLPKDRFSAERLKGVDSTLKIQPAKLEDSAVYLCASSMTSGSGTQYFGPGTRLTVL.